The T cell receptor (beta chain) described here comes from a study of cytomegalovirus exposure and HLA in healthy donors (dated by TCRdb to the late 2010s). Study-wide context: An earlier analysis of 587 of the donors reported over 250 Gb of sequence data and around 120 million unique TCR beta sequences obtained from about 179 million T cells. An earlier analysis of 587 of the donors used high-throughput TCR beta sequencing to judge whether each TCR beta V gene segment behaved as functional or pseudogenic. All discovery cohort repertoires had been generated on a single sequencing platform. Rather than using new phenotypic data, the later analysis identified candidate immune exposures from TCR beta sequences and from how often those sequences occurred across donors. An early release covering more than 500 HLA-typed donors comprised about 290 gigabases of sequencing data and tens of millions of unique TCR sequences. Typing coverage differed by locus: A, B, C, DRB1 and DQB1 were typed in roughly 620-630 donors, DQA1 in about 510, DPA1 in around 580, and DPB1 in 400 to 490. The study profiled the T cell repertoires of about 720 subjects by immunosequencing and related them to cytomegalovirus serostatus. The study aimed to test whether signatures of past pathogen exposure could be identified by cataloging public T cell receptors. A later analysis re-examined previously published TCR beta repertoires from roughly 720 donors and added high-resolution HLA genotyping to investigate patterns of TCR occurrence. A few DR-DQ haplotypes were handled as single units for association and clustering because linkage in the cohort was strong. Donor age, sex, ethnicity and CMV serostatus were compiled together with the repertoire data. Genome-wide SNP genotypes for about three fifths of the roughly 670 donors were used in a later genetic analysis, which treated that subset as a discovery cohort. The genetic ancestry cluster associated with self-reported Caucasian donors included about 81% of the roughly 390 genotyped donors. The study combined high-throughput TCR immunosequencing, statistical association of individual TCRs with disease status, and machine learning to predict cytomegalovirus infection status. HLA typing covered class I and class II loci at four-digit resolution. Among under 450 genotyped donors of the cohort, an average of approximately 230,000 unique TCR beta nucleotide sequences were sequenced per donor, around 20% of them non-productive. A separate validation cohort of 100 to 150 different subjects was used in addition to the roughly 670-subject first cohort.

The CDR3 runs 15 residues from the cysteine to the phenylalanine. Left in the record is the CDR3 DNA by itself, 45 bases read in frame from the first base. The germline V gene yields SGHDT for CDR1 and YYEEEE for CDR2. Trimming takes 3 bases off V and 5 bases off J; junction bases not matched to a gene: 8. The investigation overall reported the following: In vitro tests confirmed that three of the cytomegalovirus-associated TCR beta chains recognize cytomegalovirus antigens. Most TCR sequences were seen in very few donors, while some public TCRs were found in many individuals. Most CMV-associated TCR beta chains appeared to be HLA-restricted in a later analysis, and the HLA associations seemed to be driven largely by CMV exposure. A later analysis reported that several top co-occurrence clusters appeared linked to parvovirus B19, influenza, CMV and Epstein-Barr virus. The earlier analysis of 587 of the donors excluded over 15 rarely observed V segments, including chromosome 9 orphons, because counts were too low. When HLA alleles, especially DR and DQ, strongly co-occurred, attributing TCR associations to individual alleles was difficult. In a later genetic analysis, a missense DCLRE1C variant was associated with V-gene and J-gene trimming of TCR beta chains, and the association was replicated in an independent cohort. It was suggested by the authors that the approach could potentially be generalized to other disease states and immunological phenotypes. Linkage disequilibrium might explain the correlated functional status among segregating V segments, but an unknown experimental factor could not be ruled out. The cohort was sequenced for TCR beta chains only, and without alpha or paired-chain data the features that could be detected were limited. A group of highly shared sequence variants was considered likely to be a technical artifact of the sequencing pipeline. Because the 87-base-pair reads could not distinguish some IMGT-functional V segments, including TRBV6-2 and TRBV6-3, those segments were excluded. In a later analysis, HLA-associated TCR beta chains were found to be more clonally expanded and to have lower generation probabilities than equally common non-associated chains. For the cohort, immune exposure information was limited to CMV serostatus. A later analysis associated around 16,000 TCR beta sequences with specific HLA alleles at a false discovery rate of 0.05. The classifier was reported to diagnose cytomegalovirus status with high specificity and sensitivity in both the original and validation cohorts. Compared with the approximately 720-donor mean, donors in an Asian-associated ancestry cluster had fewer N-insertions in productive TCRs, according to a later genetic analysis. A total of 164 TCR beta chains were listed by the study as associated with cytomegalovirus. A later analysis found that TCR association rates varied across HLA loci, with DRB1 alleles showing the most associated TCRs and HLA-C alleles the fewest. A further reported finding was that TCR beta sequences accurately predicted the HLA-A and HLA-B alleles for most subjects in the first cohort. Sequencing depth was assumed to be roughly uniform across donors in the presence/absence analyses, though that assumption may not hold. Because HLA typing was unavailable for some donors at each locus, only the typed subset was used in association tests. In an earlier analysis of about 540 of the donors, most TCR beta V segments were observed in productive rearrangements about 90% or about 30% of the time, broadly matching IMGT annotations.

This clone has only a few counts. What antigen it recognizes has not been identified. The record has no base qualities; no much larger clone is one base away. The library was produced with the immunoSEQ multiplex PCR assay. For the multiplex PCR, a mixture combining 60 forward primers for TCR Vbeta segments and 13 reverse primers for TCR Jbeta segments was used. The CDR3 region of rearranged TCR beta genes was amplified from genomic DNA with a multiplex PCR assay. The Illumina HiSeq System was used to sequence the amplified TCR beta libraries as 87-base-pair reads. The original pipeline was this. A later analysis counted about 80 million unique TCR beta chains across the approximately 700 repertoires, and 9 million to 14 million of these chains were shared by at least two donors. Raw reads were error-corrected and collapsed into unique sequences by a nearest-neighbor algorithm in which closely related sequences were merged to remove PCR and sequencing errors. Alignment of CDR3 sequences to IMGT reference sequences was used to assign V, D and J gene segments. For a sequence to be retained, at least a six-nucleotide match to both a V gene segment and a J gene segment was required. Rearrangements were called productive when the CDR3 lacked stop codons and stayed in frame with V and J; all others were non-productive. CDR3 was defined by IMGT convention, running from the second conserved V-encoded cysteine to the conserved J-encoded phenylalanine. The earlier analysis of 500 to 750 of the donors excluded any sequence lacking an unambiguous match to a single V gene segment. In an earlier analysis of several hundred of the donors, V segments were called functional above 56.7% productive rearrangements and were called segregating when the between-donor standard deviation exceeded 5%. To diagnose cytomegalovirus status from the catalog of TCR beta chain sequences, a statistical classification framework was built. A later analysis assigned V and J genes by comparing TCR nucleotide sequences with IMGT/GENE-DB human TR gene sequences. The TCRdist pipeline was used in a later analysis to assign CDR3 sequences and most-parsimonious VDJ recombination scenarios. In a later analysis, each TCR beta chain was defined by its CDR3 amino acid sequence together with its V-gene family, and reads lacking a unique V-gene family were excluded. As a way to deal with suspected cross-contamination and a sequencing artifact, a later analysis dropped approximately 570 nucleotide sequences that were highly shared and had low generation probability. A later analysis calculated a clonal expansion index for each public chain from normalized within-repertoire ranks of inferred template counts. In a later analysis, generation probabilities were computed using a VDJ recombination model fitted to out-of-frame rearrangements, and the results were checked against IGoR. In a later analysis, hypergeometric tests were used to score TCR-TCR, TCR-HLA and TCR-CMV co-occurrence, with a repertoire-size bias correction applied to TCR pairs. False discovery rates were estimated in a later analysis by permuting HLA or CMV assignments 20 times. A later analysis grouped co-occurring TCRs with DBSCAN, adding TCRdist sequence similarity when clustering within HLA-allele-positive subsets. Repertoires with fewer than 30,000 or more than 120,000 public chains, plus five repertoires with anomalous nucleotide sharing, were excluded from co-occurrence clustering. What TCRdb holds here is the immuneACCESS table cut down to in-frame rearrangements. Part of the clones is not present; checked against another copy, under half of the missing clones reflect an unresolved V gene, and the others are unexplained. V, J and clone size reflect that table, while D and trimming were determined from the DNA. For this sample there are approximately 100,000 clones; over 60% appear just once. The ten largest clones capture 16% of the sample.

The cohort comprised 666 healthy bone marrow donors. All cohort members were sampled while nominally healthy, although unrecorded immune exposures were likely present. The donor was CMV seropositive and was included in the group of 300 or so seropositive cohort members. Every donor gave a peripheral blood sample, and the peripheral blood mononuclear cells from that sample were used for TCR beta sequencing. The Qiagen DNeasy Blood Extraction Kit was used to extract genomic DNA from the blood cell samples. Sequencing was done on a sample of PBMCs. The TCR was taken from a man in his fifties or sixties in good health and CMV-seropositive. This chain joins TRBV5-6 to TRBJ1-5, and TRBD1 aligns with 7 junction nucleotides. The DNA sequence is TGTGCCAGCAGCTCCGTCAGGACAGGAGATCAGCCCCAGCATTTT. It specifies CASSSVRTGDQPQHF.